The 10 T cell receptor beta chains below all came from one sample that was sequenced in a study of blood T cell repertoires in COVID-19. Using immunoSEQ multiplex PCR, the repertoire was profiled, and TCRdb retains in-frame clones only, with some absent. The sample records more than 300,000 clones, more than 70% being singletons. The material sequenced was peripheral blood. The source of these receptors is a man in his late teens or twenties who had recovered from COVID-19.

The chain links TRBV6-5 to TRBJ2-3, with TRBD2 matching over 7 bases. With 0 bases clipped from V and 5 bases from J, the junction kept 5 bases outside the gene matches. The CDR3 spans 15 residues. Germline-derived CDR1 and CDR2 are MNHEY and SVGAGI. Here the CDR3 reads CASSYSNGGVDTQYF. DNA of the CDR3: TGTGCCAGCAGTTACTCGAATGGGGGGGTAGATACGCAGTATTTT.

The gene calls are TRBV6-2 or TRBV6-3 and TRBJ2-2; 15 nucleotides match TRBD2. This CDR3 is 17 amino acids long. Trimming at V came to 5 bases and at J to 5 bases, leaving 6 bases not matched to a gene. Germline V gives CDR1 MNHEY, CDR2 SVGEGT. CDR3 region: CASSRTSGRAATGELFF. CDR3 DNA: TGTGCCAGCAGTCGGACTAGCGGGAGGGCCGCAACCGGGGAGCTGTTTTTT.

The chain carries TRBV13 and TRBJ2-1, with D possibly being TRBD1 (5 bases). CDR1 and CDR2 (germline): PRHDT, FYEKMQ (reference sequence). This CDR3 region has 15 residues. V was trimmed by 5 bases and J by 6 bases, leaving 17 bases between them. The CDR3 here is CASSPDSLLPNEQFF. The DNA of the CDR3 is TGTGCCAGCAGCCCAGACAGTTTACTACCCAATGAGCAGTTCTTC.

The CDR3 nucleotides are TGCAGCGGAGGGAGTACCGGGGAGCTGTTTTTT. Translation gives CSGGSTGELFF. The chain recombines TRBV29-1 with TRBJ2-2; TRBD2 is a possible D gene (5 bases). Germline-derived CDR1 and CDR2 are SQVTM and ANQGSEA. Between the trimmed V and J ends, which lost 7 bases and 5 bases, there was a span of 8 bases. The CDR3 is made up of 11 amino acids.

The chain carries TRBV7-6 and TRBJ2-7, with D maybe TRBD1 (5 bases). CDR3 length: 16 amino acids. Trimming took 4 bases from V and 6 from J, leaving 22 bases between them. Germline V gives CDR1 SGHVS, CDR2 FNYEAQ. The CDR3 protein is CASSSTSAGLISEQYF. DNA for the CDR3: TGTGCCAGCAGCTCAACGTCGGCAGGGTTGATTTCCGAGCAGTACTTC. The whole variable domain, remainder taken from reference TRBV7-6 and TRBJ2-7, is GAGVSQSPRYKVTKRGQDVALRCDPISGHVSLYWYRQALGQGPEFLTYFNYEAQQDKSGLPNDRFSAERPEGSISTLTIQRTEQRDSAMYRCASSSTSAGLISEQYFGPGTRLTVT.

This sequence joins TRBV18 and TRBJ2-7; 9 nucleotides align to TRBD1. The CDR3 covers 15 residues. The ends lost 4 bases at V and 7 bases at J; junction bases unmatched: 11. Germline V gene sequence: CDR1 KGHSH, CDR2 LQKENI. The CDR3 protein is CASSLSLGQGGEQYF. In nucleotides, the CDR3 is TGTGCCAGCTCACTTAGCTTGGGACAGGGCGGAGAGCAGTACTTC.

V is TRBV9 and J is TRBJ1-1, with 10 nucleotides matching TRBD1. The J segment lost 7 bases and the V segment lost 0 bases, leaving 3 bases of the junction unmatched. The CDR3 loop spans 14 amino acids. Germline loops: CDR1 SGDLS, CDR2 YYNGEE. The CDR3 bases are TGTGCCAGCAGCGTAGGACAGGGGGCTGATGAAGCTTTCTTT. This translates into CASSVGQGADEAFF.

The chain uses TRBV7-9 and TRBJ1-6, with 9 bases lining up with TRBD1. This CDR3 has 15 amino acids. The V and J ends lost 1 base and 9 bases, in that order; junction bases with no gene match: 4. Looked up from germline, CDR1 is SEHNR and CDR2 is FQNEAQ (reference sequence). The CDR3 sequence: CASSLVGQGSSPLHF. The CDR3 DNA reads as TGTGCCAGCAGCTTAGTCGGACAGGGGTCTTCACCCCTCCACTTT.

The chain recombines TRBV13 with TRBJ1-6; 7 bases are shared with TRBD1. The V gene end was trimmed by 0 bases and the J gene end by 9 bases; junction bases not matched to a gene: 14. CDR3 length equals 18 residues. Germline V gives CDR1 PRHDT, CDR2 FYEKMQ (reference sequence). This CDR3 reads CASSLGAGGQSGGSPLHF. DNA of the CDR3: TGTGCCAGCAGCTTAGGAGCTGGGGGACAGAGCGGTGGTTCACCCCTCCACTTT.

V gene TRBV6-6 combines with J gene TRBJ2-7, with TRBD2 matching 15 bases. Germline assignment: CDR1 MNHNY and CDR2 SVGAGI (reference sequence). The V and J ends lost 9 bases and 3 bases, in that order; junction bases with no gene match: 9. The length of the CDR3 is 16 residues. CDR3: CASGAGLAGGDYEQYF. As DNA, the CDR3 is TGTGCCAGTGGCGCTGGACTAGCGGGAGGGGACTACGAGCAGTACTTC.